Listed here is a single T cell receptor beta chain. Its antigen specificity is not known. There are no base qualities to consult, and no much larger clone falls within one base. The sample originates from a study of blood T cell repertoires in COVID-19 (dated by TCRdb to the early 2020s). Regarding the study in general: The collaborator samples originated in the United States, Italy and Spain and spanned the acute and convalescent phases of COVID-19. The material from the prospective study consisted of cDNA or gDNA derived from T cells, B-cell-depleted T cells, or PBMCs. Deeply sampled blood TCRbeta repertoires from subjects exposed to, actively infected with, or recovered from COVID-19 were included in the dataset. The repertoires were made available in a free public database intended to serve as a resource for research on the immune response to SARS-CoV-2. The samples were drawn from the first 160 participants of the ongoing ImmuneRACE study and from 1,254 subjects provided by 6 global collaborators. Nearly every sample came with metadata listing a de-identified subject ID, COVID-19 status, age in years and sex. HLA class I and class II types, where available, came from metadata supplied by the sample provider rather than from assay-based typing.

Participants in the prospective study were aged about 18 to 95 years, lived in about two dozen United States geographic areas, and enrolled through a virtual design. To assign participants to cohorts, the prospective study relied on clinical history that participants themselves reported in a screening survey and a study questionnaire. Exposed participants had been in contact with someone with a PCR-confirmed or clinician-diagnosed COVID-19 case within 2 weeks of study entry. Mobile phlebotomists in the prospective study collected whole blood, serum and a nasopharyngeal or oropharyngeal swab from every participant. Prospective study participants could optionally give additional blood draws and questionnaires over a roughly 2-month period. Before DNA extraction, prospective study blood samples were shipped either frozen or at room temperature. Between the V and J ends, shortened by 2 bases and 4 bases respectively, the junction contains 17 bases. Including cysteine and phenylalanine, the CDR3 has 16 amino acids. Only the CDR3 DNA stays, 48 bases, in frame from base 1. The germline V gene sets CDR1 to MGHRA and CDR2 to YSYEKL.

TCRbeta CDR3 regions were amplified from genomic DNA using the immunoSEQ Assay, a bias-controlled multiplex PCR. In the paper's pipeline: The number of nucleated cells in each sample was estimated from the amplification of reference gene primers within the assay. To quantify the absolute abundance of each unique TCRbeta CDR3 rearrangement, sequence reads were collapsed and filtered. For each sample, productive Simpson clonality was calculated by taking the square root of Simpson's diversity index across productive rearrangements. Entries here come from immuneACCESS through TCRdb and include only in-frame sequences with V and J called. Some clones fail to appear in such tables; in the studies checked, an unresolved V gene covers under half of the shortfall, and the cause of the remainder is unknown. D and trimming were read from the DNA, whereas the V and J calls and clone size are those reported in that table. The sample table shows 150,000 or so clones, and approximately 86% are seen once. About 4% of the sample is held by the ten biggest clonotypes.

General conclusions and limits of the study: The amount of clinical and demographic metadata varied by source and participant and was provided uncurated.

Sequencing was performed on PBMCs or T cells enriched from blood (not recorded which). This receptor was identified in a woman between 35 and 50 years old who had been exposed to COVID-19. The chain couples TRBV4-1 to TRBJ1-1, and TRBD1 may be the D gene, going by 5 matching bases. CDR3 region: CASSQITGRIGTEAFF. Here is the DNA: TGCGCCAGCAGCCAAATTACAGGTAGAATCGGCACTGAAGCTTTCTTT.